The 10 T cell receptor beta chains below were found in one sample sequenced in a study of blood T cell repertoires in COVID-19. TCRdb keeps only in-frame clones here, not all; method: immunoSEQ multiplex PCR. The sample shows some 150,000 clones, approximately 80% of them seen only once. Source material: peripheral blood. Receptor source: a woman of 80 years or more in a cohort sampled during active or convalescent COVID-19.

This clone was observed a handful of times. This chain joins TRBV4-2 and TRBJ1-2; possibly TRBD1 for D (5 bases). The V gene's germline CDR1 is LGHNA and CDR2 YNFKEQ. The CDR3 covers 14 residues. V was trimmed by 1 base and J by 8 bases, leaving 14 bases between them. The CDR3 sequence: CASSQGSRAVGYTF. CDR3 DNA sequence: TGTGCCAGCAGCCAAGGGTCCAGGGCTGTGGGCTACACCTTC.

The rearrangement uses TRBV19 and TRBJ1-1, with TRBD1 identical over 7 bases. CDR3 size: 15 residues. The ends lost 5 bases at V and 4 bases at J; junction bases unmatched: 10. Germline CDR1 LNHDA, CDR2 SQIVND (reference sequence). CDR3 bases: TGTGCCAGTAGTCCGACAGGGCACCCGACCACTGAAGCTTTCTTT. This encodes CASSPTGHPTTEAFF.

The chain joins TRBV18 to TRBJ2-7; perhaps TRBD1 as D (6 bases). Trimming removed 0 bases at V and 2 bases at J, with 11 bases between. This CDR3 spans 15 amino acids. Germline CDR1 and CDR2: KGHSH and LQKENI. In nucleotides, the CDR3 is TGTGCCAGCTCACCACCGGGACAAAGAGCCTACGAGCAGTACTTC. The encoded protein is CASSPPGQRAYEQYF.

DNA of the CDR3: TGTGCCAGCAGGGGGTCCGGGGGTGGCACCGGGGAGCTGTTTTTT. Translated: CASRGSGGGTGELFF. The chain uses TRBV2 and TRBJ2-2; D is possibly TRBD2 (6 bases). Trimming shortened V by 6 bases and J by 4 bases, and 15 bases separated the two germline ends. The CDR3 runs to 15 residues. CDR1 is SNHLY and CDR2 is FYNNEI in the germline V gene.

In this sample, this clone turned up once. The chain joins TRBV11-1 to TRBJ2-5, with TRBD2 matching 12 bases. Germline CDR1 reads SGHAT; CDR2 reads FQDESV (reference sequence). The CDR3 has 16 residues. V lost 2 bases, J lost 4 bases, and 5 bases stayed unmatched. CDR3 amino acids: CASSLRLAGVGETQYF. Written as DNA, the CDR3 is TGTGCCAGCAGCTTAAGACTAGCGGGGGTCGGAGAGACCCAGTACTTC.

V is TRBV19 and J is TRBJ2-2, with D possibly TRBD1 on 6 matching bases. CDR3 length: 15 amino acids. V lost 5 bases, J lost 0 bases, and 10 bases lay in between. The V gene's germline CDR1 is LNHDA and CDR2 SQIVND (reference sequence). CDR3: CASSAWTANTGELFF. CDR3 bases: TGTGCCAGTAGTGCCTGGACAGCGAACACCGGGGAGCTGTTTTTT.

CDR3 DNA: TGTGCTCTGGTCCCCAGTTCTAGCAATCAGCCCCAGCATTTT. Residues: CALVPSSSNQPQHF. V gene TRBV5-5 combines with J gene TRBJ1-5; D is undetermined. CDR1 and CDR2 (germline): SGHKS, YYEKEE (reference sequence). The CDR3 runs to 14 residues.

The chain carries TRBV19 and TRBJ1-3; tentatively, D is TRBD1 (6 bases). The CDR3 loop spans 13 amino acids. Per germline, CDR1 LNHDA and CDR2 SQIVND (reference sequence). The V and J ends lost 4 bases and 8 bases respectively, with 12 bases between them. The CDR3 region is CASSTAQGHTIYF. CDR3 bases: TGTGCCAGTAGTACCGCACAGGGCCACACCATATATTTT.

The chain joins TRBV30 to TRBJ2-1; 12 bases are a match to TRBD2. V shed 3 bases, J shed 4 bases, and the junction held 4 bases outside the gene matches. CDR3 length: 15 residues. CDR1 and CDR2 from the germline V gene are GTSNPN and SVGIG (reference sequence). In nucleotides, the CDR3 is TGTGCCTGGAGCGCGACTAGCGGGGGTTACAATGAGCAGTTCTTC. Translation gives CAWSATSGGYNEQFF.

The rearrangement links TRBV5-4 to TRBJ2-3; 8 bases fit TRBD2. The germline V gene has CDR1 SGHNT and CDR2 YYREEE (reference sequence). This CDR3 spans 14 amino acids. Trimming cost V 6 bases and J 4 bases; bases outside gene matches: 7. The CDR3 DNA is TGTGCCAGCATCGATCGGGGGGGTGCAGATACGCAGTATTTT. Its translation: CASIDRGGADTQYF.